These 29 T cell receptor beta chains were sequenced from one sample in a study of OX40 agonist ivuxolimab in advanced cancers. Profiled with immunoSEQ multiplex PCR; TCRdb holds only in-frame clones, not every one. Of 70,000 to 80,000 clones detected, roughly 90% appear once; the ten largest clones hold 0.38%. The sequencing used CD4+ or CD8+ T cells sorted from blood, collected in a trial of the OX40 agonist ivuxolimab. Source of these receptors: an adult with an advanced solid tumor such as melanoma, head and neck, liver or kidney cancer.

The chain recombines TRBV19 with TRBJ1-1, with D possibly TRBD1 on 6 matching bases. The germline V and J ends were trimmed by 3 bases and 2 bases, with 16 bases remaining between them. The germline V gene encodes CDR1 LNHDA and CDR2 SQIVND (reference sequence). The CDR3 length is 16 residues. CDR3 residues: CASSMDSRGPNTEAFF. CDR3 sequence (DNA): TGTGCCAGTAGTATGGACTCCAGGGGACCAAACACTGAAGCTTTCTTT.

The chain's CDR3 is CASSPPGNEQFF. The CDR3 DNA is TGTGCCAGCAGTCCCCCCGGGAATGAGCAGTTCTTC. The chain combines TRBV6-5 with TRBJ2-1; D not resolved. Germline values: CDR1 MNHEY, CDR2 SVGAGI. V was trimmed by 5 bases and J by 7 bases, leaving 9 bases between them. The CDR3 covers 12 residues.

This chain uses TRBV15 with TRBJ2-1, with D unresolved. Germline-derived CDR1 and CDR2 are LNHNV and YYDKDF (reference sequence). The V and J ends lost 0 bases and 5 bases respectively, with 8 bases between them. CDR3 length equals 14 residues. CDR3: CATSRDQGHNEQFF. The CDR3 coding sequence is TGTGCCACCAGCAGAGATCAAGGGCACAATGAGCAGTTCTTC.

V is TRBV7-2 and J is TRBJ2-7; 9 positions match TRBD2. Trimming took 4 bases from V and 2 from J; bases not matched to a gene: 12. The CDR3 extends over 17 amino acids. Germline loops: CDR1 SGHTA, CDR2 FQGNSA. This chain's CDR3 is CASSSYLLAGGTYEQYF. CDR3 DNA sequence: TGTGCCAGCAGCTCGTACCTTTTGGCGGGAGGGACCTACGAGCAGTACTTC.

The chain has TRBV20-1 and TRBJ1-1, with a tentative D call TRBD1 (6 bases). Germline V gene sequence: CDR1 DFQATT, CDR2 SNEGSKA (reference sequence). CDR3 length: 11 amino acids. Trimming stripped 5 bases from V and 8 bases from J, with 12 bases between. The CDR3 reads CSAHRTAEAFF. CDR3 bases: TGCAGTGCTCACCGGACAGCCGAAGCTTTCTTT.

This chain joins TRBV16 and TRBJ2-3; 7 positions match TRBD2. Trimming removed 1 base from V and 2 bases from J; junction bases left unmatched: 9. The germline V gene encodes CDR1 KGHSY and CDR2 FQNENV. The CDR3 is made up of 17 amino acids. CDR3 loop: CASSQLNEAGFTDTQYF. DNA for the CDR3: TGTGCCAGCAGCCAATTAAACGAAGCGGGGTTCACAGATACGCAGTATTTT.

This chain links TRBV7-2 with TRBJ2-1; no clear D. This CDR3 comprises 13 residues. Germline assignment: CDR1 SGHTA and CDR2 FQGNSA. Trimming left V 5 bases short and J 1 base short, with 6 bases between. The chain's CDR3 is CASSPQSYNEQFF. The CDR3 DNA reads as TGTGCCAGCAGCCCTCAATCCTACAATGAGCAGTTCTTC.

This chain uses TRBV7-2 with TRBJ2-1, with D possibly being TRBD1 (6 bases). The V end was cut by 5 bases, the J end by 3 bases, with 17 bases between. The CDR3 loop spans 16 amino acids. Germline V lookup: CDR1 SGHTA, CDR2 FQGNSA. The CDR3 loop is CASSPGAVIGYNEQFF. The CDR3 bases are TGTGCCAGCAGCCCAGGGGCGGTAATAGGCTACAATGAGCAGTTCTTC.

This clone occurred once. The CDR3: CASRGTGGYEQYF. CDR3 sequence (DNA): TGTGCCAGCCGGGGAACAGGGGGGTACGAGCAGTACTTC. J is TRBJ2-7 and V is TRBV7-2; 8 bases map to TRBD1. The CDR3 is 13 residues long. Germline V gene lookup returns CDR1 SGHTA and CDR2 FQGNSA. After removal of 8 bases from V and 4 bases from J, the junction contained 7 bases not matched to a gene.

The J gene is TRBJ2-7, the V gene TRBV6-5; TRBD1 agrees at 8 bases. This CDR3 comprises 15 residues. V shed 0 bases and J 4 bases; nucleotides not matched to a gene: 5. CDR1 is MNHEY, CDR2 SVGAGI, per germline. This CDR3 reads CASSYSARGPYEQYF. As DNA, the CDR3 is TGTGCCAGCAGTTACTCAGCCAGGGGGCCATACGAGCAGTACTTC.

The V call is TRBV7-9, the J call TRBJ1-1; 12 bases map to TRBD1. The CDR3 spans 13 residues. Germline CDR1 and CDR2: SEHNR and FQNEAQ (reference sequence). V lost 5 bases and J lost 10; bases outside the gene matches: 5. The chain's CDR3 is CASSPGQGAVAFF. The DNA of the CDR3 is TGTGCCAGCAGCCCGGGACAGGGGGCGGTAGCTTTCTTT.

In DNA form, the CDR3 reads TGTGCCAGCAGCGTAGCTAGCGGGTTTTACAATGAGCAGTTCTTC. Protein: CASSVASGFYNEQFF. This chain links TRBV9 with TRBJ2-1, with TRBD2 matching over 8 bases. Germline CDR1 reads SGDLS; CDR2 reads YYNGEE. Losses at the gene ends were 0 bases for V and 4 bases for J; bases not matched to a gene: 3. The CDR3 covers 15 residues.

The chain recombines TRBV29-1 with TRBJ2-7, with 8 bases fitting TRBD1. V shed 4 bases, J shed 2 bases, and the junction held 7 bases outside the gene matches. The CDR3 is 14 residues long. The germline V gene has CDR1 SQVTM and CDR2 ANQGSEA. This chain's CDR3 is CSVVKGTGAYEQYF. The CDR3 DNA reads as TGCAGCGTTGTGAAGGGGACAGGTGCCTACGAGCAGTACTTC.

The chain carries TRBV5-1 and TRBJ2-5; perhaps D is TRBD1 or TRBD2 (6 bases each). V lost 4 bases, J lost 5 bases, and 18 bases lay in between. Per the germline V gene, CDR1 is SGHRS and CDR2 is YFSETQ. This CDR3 spans 15 amino acids. CDR3 loop: CASSHSGRGRETQYF. The CDR3 DNA follows: TGCGCCAGCAGCCACTCTGGAAGGGGGAGGGAGACCCAGTACTTC.

This chain uses TRBV5-4 with TRBJ2-5; no clear D. Judging by the DNA end, TRBJ2-7 fits better; the J call may be wrong. Germline values: CDR1 SGHNT, CDR2 YYREEE (reference sequence). The CDR3 runs to 15 residues. CDR3 bases: TGTGCCAGCAGCTTGGCCGGTTACAGCTACTACGAGCAGTACTTC. This sequence encodes CASSLAGYSYYEQYF.

The V and J genes are TRBV19 and TRBJ2-1; 10 bases agree with TRBD1. The CDR3 is 15 residues long. CDR1 and CDR2 (germline): LNHDA, SQIVND (reference sequence). V trimming: 1 base; J trimming: 8 bases; junction bases outside the gene matches: 5. The CDR3: CASSIGQGAIDEQFF. The CDR3 DNA sequence: TGTGCCAGTAGTATAGGACAGGGGGCTATCGATGAGCAGTTCTTC.

V gene TRBV28 combines with J gene TRBJ2-7, with TRBD1 as a possible D gene (6 bases). The CDR3 length is 15 residues. Germline-derived CDR1 and CDR2 are MDHEN and SYDVKM. With 6 bases removed from V and 2 bases from J, the gap between germline ends came to 17 bases. CDR3 DNA sequence: TGTGCCAGCAGCCAGACCCCGGACAGAACCTACGAGCAGTACTTC. Protein sequence: CASSQTPDRTYEQYF.

This chain links TRBV19 with TRBJ2-7; TRBD1 is a possible D gene (6 bases). Trimming stripped 5 bases from V and 4 bases from J, with 9 bases between. Germline V gene lookup returns CDR1 LNHDA and CDR2 SQIVND (reference sequence). CDR3 length: 12 residues. CDR3: CASSPGQYEQYF. The CDR3, as DNA: TGTGCCAGTAGTCCTGGACAGTACGAGCAGTACTTC.

This chain links TRBV5-1 with TRBJ2-5; D remains ambiguous. This CDR3 spans 14 amino acids. Germline CDR1 is SGHRS and CDR2 is YFSETQ. The V and J ends lost 3 bases and 5 bases respectively, with 14 bases between them. The CDR3 DNA reads as TGCGCCAGCAGCTCCGCAGATTATACGGAGACCCAGTACTTC. Residues: CASSSADYTETQYF.

The chain couples TRBV6-5 to TRBJ1-1; the D gene is possibly TRBD1 (5 bases). The CDR3 totals 14 residues. Germline CDR1 and CDR2: MNHEY and SVGAGI. V dropped 6 bases and J dropped 0 bases, with 11 bases sitting between them. CDR3 sequence (DNA): TGTGCCAGCAGACCGGGACGTATGAACACTGAAGCTTTCTTT. Amino acid sequence: CASRPGRMNTEAFF.

The CDR3 DNA reads TGTGCCAGCAGCTTGGTCGGTAGCGGGACCAACACCGGGGAGCTGTTTTTT. It codes for CASSLVGSGTNTGELFF. The rearrangement joins TRBV5-4 to TRBJ2-2; 8 nucleotides agree with TRBD2. Per the germline V gene, CDR1 is SGHNT and CDR2 is YYREEE (reference sequence). J was trimmed by 2 bases and V by 0 bases; bases with no gene match: 6. This CDR3 comprises 17 residues.

The chain carries TRBV27 and TRBJ2-4; D tentatively fits TRBD1 or TRBD2 (5 bases each). Between the trimmed V and J ends, which lost 5 bases and 3 bases, there was a span of 14 bases. Germline-derived CDR1 and CDR2 are MNHEY and SMNVEV (reference sequence). This CDR3 comprises 15 residues. CDR3 in DNA: TGTGCCAGCAGTCCCGGGGAAGGGGTCAAAAACATTCAGTACTTC. This gives the protein CASSPGEGVKNIQYF.

This clone has only a few counts. The chain has TRBV19 and TRBJ2-1; D is possibly TRBD2 (6 bases). The CDR3 is 19 amino acids. The germline V gene encodes CDR1 LNHDA and CDR2 SQIVND (reference sequence). The V end was cut by 6 bases, the J end by 8 bases, with 32 bases between. The chain's CDR3 is CASSEGSGLWARKFHEQFF. CDR3 DNA: TGTGCCAGTAGCGAGGGGTCGGGACTTTGGGCTCGAAAGTTCCATGAGCAGTTCTTC.

J is TRBJ2-7 and V is TRBV7-2; D ambiguous. The CDR3 runs 14 residues. The germline gives CDR1 SGHTA, CDR2 FQGNSA. V was pared by 6 bases and J by 3 bases, with 15 bases between. CDR3 residues: CASRAGPTVYEQYF. CDR3 sequence (DNA): TGTGCCAGCAGAGCCGGCCCAACCGTCTACGAGCAGTACTTC.

The V and J genes are TRBV11-2 and TRBJ2-3; D not certain. Germline lookup yields CDR1 SGHAT and CDR2 FQNNGV. V lost 4 bases and J 7 bases, leaving 9 bases between the germline ends. This CDR3 has 12 amino acids. The CDR3 sequence is CASSSERYTQYF. For the CDR3, the DNA is TGTGCCAGCAGCTCCGAGCGATATACGCAGTATTTT.

This rearrangement joins TRBV6-1 to TRBJ2-7; D is possibly TRBD2 (6 bases). V was clipped by 6 bases and J by 0 bases, with 15 bases between them. This CDR3 has 15 residues. Germline V gene lookup returns CDR1 MNHNS and CDR2 SASEGT. The DNA for the CDR3 is TGTGCCAGCAGCAATAGCGGTTTTGACTCCTACGAGCAGTACTTC. Translating gives CASSNSGFDSYEQYF.

The rearrangement uses TRBV27 and TRBJ2-3; TRBD2 aligns across 10 bases. The J segment lost 8 bases and the V segment lost 6 bases, leaving 8 bases of the junction unmatched. The CDR3 is made up of 14 amino acids. CDR1 and CDR2 (germline): MNHEY, SMNVEV (reference sequence). The CDR3 sequence: CASSPSSGSFTQYF. CDR3 DNA sequence: TGTGCCAGCAGCCCCTCTAGCGGGAGTTTTACGCAGTATTTT.

The chain combines TRBV7-2 with TRBJ1-4; D call uncertain. The V gene's germline CDR1 is SGHTA and CDR2 FQGNSA. This CDR3 is 13 amino acids long. V was cut by 5 bases and J by 7 bases, with 11 bases left in between. The DNA of the CDR3 is TGTGCCAGCAGCGACCTCTCGGGTGAAAAACTGTTTTTT. Encoded protein: CASSDLSGEKLFF.

This rearrangement joins TRBV10-3 to TRBJ2-1; D is unclear. The CDR3 consists of 17 residues. V was trimmed by 4 bases and J by 2 bases, leaving 18 bases between them. The V gene's germline CDR1 is ENHRY and CDR2 SYGVKD. The CDR3 DNA follows: TGTGCCATCAGTGGGTCCTCAGCGACGACTCCCTACAATGAGCAGTTCTTC. It yields the protein CAISGSSATTPYNEQFF.